The 24 T cell receptor beta chains presented below share a single source sample, sequenced in a study of cytomegalovirus exposure and HLA in healthy donors. A multiplex PCR was run with 60 Vbeta primers and 13 Jbeta primers. Clones were read by immunoSEQ multiplex PCR, and TCRdb kept only the in-frame ones, dropping some. Of about 140,000 clones listed, 70% to 80% were seen once; the top ten hold approximately 1.8%. Sequencing input: PBMCs. The receptor set was obtained from a female donor in good health and CMV-seropositive.

The chain combines TRBV28 with TRBJ1-1; unclear D gene. This CDR3 contains 13 residues. The V end lost 6 bases, the J end lost 4 bases, and 12 bases lay between the germline ends. The germline CDR1 and CDR2 sequences are MDHEN and SYDVKM. In DNA, the CDR3 is TGTGCCAGCAGGCGTCCGGGGAGCACTGAAGCTTTCTTT. It encodes CASRRPGSTEAFF.

The rearrangement joins TRBV13 to TRBJ2-7; D uncertain. Germline V lookup: CDR1 PRHDT, CDR2 FYEKMQ (reference sequence). This CDR3 is 11 amino acids long. V was shortened by 5 bases and J by 6 bases, with 8 bases between the two germline ends. The CDR3: CASSRGAEQYF. CDR3 DNA sequence: TGTGCCAGCAGCCGCGGTGCCGAGCAGTACTTC.

This sequence joins TRBV9 and TRBJ2-1; 11 bases line up with TRBD1. CDR1 and CDR2 (germline): SGDLS, YYNGEE. V shed 0 bases, J shed 7 bases, and the junction held 6 bases outside the gene matches. CDR3 length equals 16 residues. DNA for the CDR3: TGTGCCAGCAGCGTAGAAGGACAGGGGGCTTCGAATGAGCAGTTCTTC. Translating it yields CASSVEGQGASNEQFF.

V gene TRBV6-5 combines with J gene TRBJ1-6, with TRBD1 as a possible D gene (6 bases). Germline loops: CDR1 MNHEY, CDR2 SVGAGI. Trimming cost V 6 bases and J 5 bases, with 11 bases left between them. The CDR3 contains 14 residues. CDR3 region: CASRGTLHNSPLHF. CDR3 nucleotides: TGTGCCAGCAGGGGGACACTTCATAATTCACCCCTCCACTTT.

The CDR3 sequence: CASSRDISYEQYF. In nucleotides, the CDR3 is TGTGCCAGCAGCAGGGACATTTCCTACGAGCAGTACTTC. The chain couples TRBV5-5 to TRBJ2-7, with D possibly being TRBD1 (6 bases). From germline, CDR1 is SGHKS and CDR2 YYEKEE (reference sequence). V was pared by 4 bases and J by 1 base, with 9 bases between. There are 13 residues in the CDR3.

A note on this clone: Distinct nucleotide sequences in the sample also encode this CDR3. J is TRBJ1-6 and V is TRBV30, with TRBD1 as a possible D gene (6 bases). Germline CDR1 reads GTSNPN; CDR2 reads SVGIG (reference sequence). Trimming pared 4 bases from V and 10 bases from J, leaving 14 bases between. This CDR3 has 13 amino acids. The CDR3 is CAWTGQSGSPLHF. The CDR3 bases are TGTGCCTGGACCGGACAGAGTGGATCACCCCTCCACTTT.

The gene calls are TRBV5-1 and TRBJ2-7; D possibly corresponds to TRBD2 (6 bases). V gave up 1 base and J gave up 9 bases, with 17 bases separating them. Germline values: CDR1 SGHRS, CDR2 YFSETQ. This CDR3 is built from 14 residues. Written as DNA, the CDR3 is TGCGCCAGCAGCTTGTTGGGACTGGAGTTCGGGCAGTACTTC. Its translation is CASSLLGLEFGQYF.

This clone was counted a few times. The V call is TRBV18, the J call TRBJ2-2; TRBD2 might be the D (6 bases). Trimming removed 2 bases at V and 5 bases at J, with 15 bases between. Germline CDR1 reads KGHSH; CDR2 reads LQKENI. The CDR3 runs 16 residues. The CDR3 nucleotides are TGTGCCAGCTCACCAACTGGAGAGGGGACTACCGGGGAGCTGTTTTTT. Translating gives CASSPTGEGTTGELFF.

The V and J genes are TRBV28 and TRBJ2-5; 12 positions agree with TRBD1. In germline, CDR1 is MDHEN, CDR2 SYDVKM. The trim removed 6 bases at V and 7 bases at J, leaving 12 bases unmatched. CDR3 length: 16 amino acids. The CDR3 DNA reads TGTGCCAGCAGCTATCCGGGACAGGGGGCGCGGGGGACCCAGTACTTC. It translates to CASSYPGQGARGTQYF.

The V and J genes are TRBV30 and TRBJ1-3, with D unresolved. The germline CDR1 and CDR2 sequences are GTSNPN and SVGIG (reference sequence). The CDR3 covers 14 residues. The V end was cut by 2 bases, the J end by 0 bases, with 8 bases between. The CDR3: CAWSRVSSGNTIYF. CDR3 nucleotides: TGTGCCTGGAGTCGAGTGAGCTCTGGAAACACCATATATTTT. Combining the CDR3 with reference TRBV30 and TRBJ1-3 gives the whole variable domain SQTIHQWPATLVQPVGSPLSLECTVEGTSNPNLYWYRQAAGRGLQLLFYSVGIGQISSEVPQNLSASRPQDRQFILSSKKLLLSDSGFYLCAWSRVSSGNTIYFGEGSWLTVV.

This sequence joins TRBV10-3 and TRBJ2-7, with TRBD1 matching 8 bases. Germline CDR1 and CDR2: ENHRY and SYGVKD. J was trimmed by 0 bases and V by 6 bases; bases with no gene match: 4. CDR3 size: 14 residues. The CDR3 DNA reads as TGTGCCATCAGCGACAGGGGCGCCTCCTACGAGCAGTACTTC. Its translation is CAISDRGASYEQYF.

This chain uses TRBV6-6 with TRBJ2-7; the D gene is possibly TRBD1 (5 bases). Trimming took off 6 bases at V and 6 bases at J, with 18 bases between the two ends. The CDR3 runs 14 residues. Germline CDR1 and CDR2: MNHNY and SVGAGI (reference sequence). The DNA for the CDR3 is TGTGCCAGCAGCCAGACCAGATTCCAGGGCGAGCAGTACTTC. It encodes CASSQTRFQGEQYF.

This clone was observed a single time. This rearrangement joins TRBV2 to TRBJ2-7, with 9 bases matching TRBD2. This CDR3 is built from 16 residues. Germline loops: CDR1 SNHLY, CDR2 FYNNEI. With V trimmed by 2 bases and J by 3 bases, 8 bases remained unmatched. The chain's CDR3 is CASSELGLAGYYEQYF. CDR3 nucleotides: TGTGCCAGCAGTGAACTCGGGCTAGCGGGATACTACGAGCAGTACTTC.

The rearrangement uses TRBV4-1 and TRBJ2-5; TRBD1 agrees at 9 bases. The CDR3 runs 15 residues. Trimming took 3 bases from V and 6 from J; bases not matched to a gene: 8. Germline lookup yields CDR1 MGHRA and CDR2 YSYEKL. The CDR3 protein is CASSHGQGPRKTQYF. The CDR3 DNA follows: TGCGCCAGCAGCCACGGACAGGGGCCTCGGAAGACCCAGTACTTC.

The chain uses TRBV7-9 and TRBJ1-3; 9 nucleotides line up with TRBD1. This CDR3 comprises 16 residues. In germline, CDR1 is SEHNR, CDR2 FQNEAQ (reference sequence). After removal of 3 bases from V and 4 bases from J, the junction contained 7 bases not matched to a gene. The CDR3 loop reads CASSLQTGGTGNTIYF. CDR3 sequence (DNA): TGTGCCAGCAGCTTGCAGACAGGGGGGACGGGAAACACCATATATTTT.

The V gene is TRBV27, the J gene TRBJ2-5; the match to TRBD2 covers 9 bases. CDR1 is MNHEY, CDR2 SMNVEV, per germline (reference sequence). The CDR3 is 15 amino acids. Trimming removed 2 bases from V and 4 bases from J; junction bases left unmatched: 5. This CDR3 is CASSLGLAGRETQYF. The CDR3 DNA reads TGTGCCAGCAGTTTAGGGCTAGCGGGACGAGAGACCCAGTACTTC.

In this sample, this clone turned up a few times. The V and J genes are TRBV19 and TRBJ1-3; TRBD1 agrees at 8 bases. The CDR3 loop spans 14 amino acids. Germline loops: CDR1 LNHDA, CDR2 SQIVND (reference sequence). V trimming: 6 bases; J trimming: 2 bases; junction bases outside the gene matches: 3. CDR3 in DNA: TGTGCCAGTAGAACACAGGGGGCTGGAAACACCATATATTTT. Its translation: CASRTQGAGNTIYF.

This clone was detected once. The chain couples TRBV5-8 to TRBJ1-4; D is perhaps TRBD1 (5 bases). With 4 bases removed from V and 7 bases from J, the gap between germline ends came to 14 bases. Germline-derived CDR1 and CDR2 are SGHTS and YDEGEE. The CDR3 has 14 residues. CDR3 in amino acids: CASSRDLGGEKLFF. In DNA, the CDR3 is TGTGCCAGCAGCCGGGACTTGGGCGGTGAAAAACTGTTTTTT. The variable domain in full, completed from reference TRBV5-8 and TRBJ1-4, reads EAGVTQSPTHLIKTRGQQATLRCSPISGHTSVYWYQQALGLGLQFLLWYDEGEERNRGNFPPRFSGRQFPNYSSELNVNALELEDSALYLCASSRDLGGEKLFFGSGTQLSVL.

The rearrangement uses TRBV4-1 and TRBJ2-1; D uncertain. CDR3 length: 14 amino acids. V was clipped by 2 bases and J by 4 bases, with 9 bases between them. From germline, CDR1 is MGHRA and CDR2 YSYEKL. This chain's CDR3 is CASSQFQMYNEQFF. The CDR3 nucleotides are TGCGCCAGCAGCCAATTTCAGATGTACAATGAGCAGTTCTTC.

The rearrangement links TRBV25-1 to TRBJ2-7, with 11 bases aligning to TRBD2. The CDR3 runs 15 residues. The germline gives CDR1 MGHDK, CDR2 SYGVNS. The ends lost 3 bases at V and 0 bases at J; junction bases unmatched: 1. CDR3 nucleotides: TGTGCCAGCAGTGATACTAGCGGGAGCTCCTACGAGCAGTACTTC. Translated, it gives CASSDTSGSSYEQYF.

This chain uses TRBV15 with TRBJ2-2, with D tentatively TRBD1 (6 bases). The CDR3 totals 15 residues. With 0 bases removed from V and 4 bases from J, the gap between germline ends came to 9 bases. Per the germline V gene, CDR1 is LNHNV and CDR2 is YYDKDF (reference sequence). The CDR3 coding sequence is TGTGCCACCAGCAGAGATCGAGGGGGCACCGGGGAGCTGTTTTTT. Translated, it gives CATSRDRGGTGELFF.

CDR3 amino acids: CASREGEETQYF. CDR3 DNA sequence: TGTGCCAGCCGGGAGGGAGAGGAGACCCAGTACTTC. The chain uses TRBV7-9 and TRBJ2-5, with 8 bases lining up with TRBD2. The germline CDR1 and CDR2 sequences are SEHNR and FQNEAQ (reference sequence). The CDR3 covers 12 residues. The V and J ends lost 8 bases and 5 bases, in that order; junction bases with no gene match: 4.

This sequence joins TRBV5-4 and TRBJ2-1, with 12 bases fitting TRBD2. The CDR3 length is 15 residues. V shed 6 bases, J shed 6 bases, and the junction held 7 bases outside the gene matches. Germline CDR1 is SGHNT and CDR2 is YYREEE (reference sequence). The CDR3 sequence is CASNTRTSGTNEQFF. For the CDR3, the DNA is TGTGCCAGCAACACGCGGACTAGCGGGACCAATGAGCAGTTCTTC. Based on the CDR3 plus reference TRBV5-4 and TRBJ2-1, the full variable domain is ETGVTQSPTHLIKTRGQQVTLRCSSQSGHNTVSWYQQALGQGPQFIFQYYREEENGRGNFPPRFSGLQFPNYSSELNVNALELDDSALYLCASNTRTSGTNEQFFGPGTRLTVL.

The chain carries TRBV10-1 and TRBJ2-1; D might be TRBD2 (5 bases). In germline, CDR1 is WNHNN, CDR2 SYGVQD (reference sequence). Trimming left V 2 bases short and J 0 bases short, with 11 bases between. CDR3 size: 16 residues. CDR3 sequence reads: CASSETRASSYNEQFF. CDR3 DNA sequence: TGCGCCAGCAGTGAGACGAGGGCTAGCTCCTACAATGAGCAGTTCTTC.